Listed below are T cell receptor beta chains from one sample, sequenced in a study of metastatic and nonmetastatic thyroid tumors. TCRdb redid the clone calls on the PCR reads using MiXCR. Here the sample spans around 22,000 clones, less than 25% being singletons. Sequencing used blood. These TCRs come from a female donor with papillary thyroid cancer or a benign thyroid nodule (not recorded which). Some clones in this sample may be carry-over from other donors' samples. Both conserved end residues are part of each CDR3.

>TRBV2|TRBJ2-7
CASRDRVGEQYF
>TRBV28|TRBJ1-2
CASSPYLRGYTF
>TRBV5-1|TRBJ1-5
CASSPGQGDQPQHF
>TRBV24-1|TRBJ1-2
CATSDNDRQGYTF
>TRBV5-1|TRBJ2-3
CASSFLSDTQYF
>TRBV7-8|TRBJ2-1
CACSPNVGGRTGERNEQFF
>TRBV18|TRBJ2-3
CASSPKQGTDTQYF
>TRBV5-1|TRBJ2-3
CASSLEQGARADTQYF
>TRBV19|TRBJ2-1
CASSGQGAINEQFF
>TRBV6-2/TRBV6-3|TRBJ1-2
CASSYKGVYGYTF
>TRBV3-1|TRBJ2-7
CASSQEASSYDQYF
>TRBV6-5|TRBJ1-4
CASSYADATDEKLFF
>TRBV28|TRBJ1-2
CARSLSTGQDYGYTF
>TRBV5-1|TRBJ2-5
CASSSGNGRETQYF
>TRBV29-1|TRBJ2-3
CSVQGGGEVIDTQYF
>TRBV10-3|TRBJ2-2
CAISDGGNRGELFF
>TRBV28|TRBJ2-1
CASRDDGSSYNEQFF
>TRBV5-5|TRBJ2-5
CASSGHGGALAETQYF
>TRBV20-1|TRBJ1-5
CSAIDRVWSNQPQHF
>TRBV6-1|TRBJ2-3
CASSLAGTDTQYF
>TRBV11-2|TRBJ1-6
CASSLDTAFNSPLHF
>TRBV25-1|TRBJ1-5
CASSELGNNQPQHF
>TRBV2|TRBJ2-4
CASSRQGYKNIQYF
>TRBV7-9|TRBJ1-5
CASSHTGDQPQHF
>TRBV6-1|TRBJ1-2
CASRNTGGNYGYTF
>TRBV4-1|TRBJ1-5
CASSQDGGLGNQPQHF
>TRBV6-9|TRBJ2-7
CASSRDRALSEQYF
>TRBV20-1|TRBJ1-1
CSASIPDRYTEAFF
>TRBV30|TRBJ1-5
CAWSVGGRAATQPQHF
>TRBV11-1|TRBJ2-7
CASSLDGALSDEQYF
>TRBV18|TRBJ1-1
CASSLHRGQNTEAFF
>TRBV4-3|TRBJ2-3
CASSQSRMGTIGDTQYF
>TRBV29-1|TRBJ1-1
CSVETLWREAFF
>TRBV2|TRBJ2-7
CARNPGQGTYEQYF
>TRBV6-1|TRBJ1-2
CASIGTGTIYGYTF
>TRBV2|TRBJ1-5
CASTLQGAGNQPQHF
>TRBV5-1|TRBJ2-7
CASSSTASQYF
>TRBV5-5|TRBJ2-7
CASSFLGQGSYEQYF
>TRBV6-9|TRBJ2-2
CASSYGGENTGELFF
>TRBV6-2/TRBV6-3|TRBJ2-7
CASSQGARGPLDEQYF
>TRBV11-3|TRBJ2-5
CASSRGVAETQYF
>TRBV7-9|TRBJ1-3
CASSLMGSGNTIYF
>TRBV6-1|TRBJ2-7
CASSPGGSYEQYF
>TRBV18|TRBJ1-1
CASSPKSTGEAFF
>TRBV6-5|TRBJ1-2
CASSYTPSGFYGYTF
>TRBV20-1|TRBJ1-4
CSAEVGPLNEKLFF
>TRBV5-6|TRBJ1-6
CASSLVPVVDSPLHF
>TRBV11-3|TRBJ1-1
CASSPPAPMNTEAFF
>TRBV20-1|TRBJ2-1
CSAGTIGSGRNNEQFF